This T cell receptor beta chain came from a study of T cell changes during pregnancy in multiple sclerosis. The germline gives CDR1 MGHRA, CDR2 YSYEKL. This CDR3 has 18 amino acids. The V end lost 0 bases, the J end lost 7 bases, and 21 bases lay between the germline ends. Profiling relied on immunoSEQ multiplex PCR, and the TCRdb table lists in-frame clones only, not all of them. The table records 90,000 to 120,000 clones, 92% of them present only once. The specimen was peripheral blood, collected in the third trimester of pregnancy. The sequence was obtained from a female donor in good health, enrolled as a control in a pregnancy study. The V gene is TRBV4-1, the J gene TRBJ2-2, with D possibly matching TRBD1 (6 bases). The CDR3 loop is CASSQDLNQGQRFGELFF. The DNA of the CDR3 is TGCGCCAGCAGCCAAGATCTTAATCAAGGACAGAGATTCGGGGAGCTGTTTTTT.